One sample yielded the 20 T cell receptor beta chains listed below, sequenced in a study of blood T cell repertoires in COVID-19. Only in-frame clones appear in the TCRdb table, and some are missing; sequencing was by immunoSEQ multiplex PCR. The table lists some 160,000 clones, around 79% of them singletons. Material for sequencing was PBMCs or T cells enriched from blood (not recorded which). The receptors stem from a woman in her 70s in a cohort exposed to, infected with or recovered from COVID-19 (not recorded which).

Note on this clone: A junction end diverges from the germline sequence, so it may reflect a read error. The chain combines TRBV12-3 or TRBV12-4 with TRBJ1-4, with D maybe TRBD1 (5 bases). CDR3 size: 10 residues. The CDR3 DNA follows: TGTGCCAGCAGTTTTGAGGGGACTAATTTT. Residues: CASSFEGTNF.

This clone was detected only a few times. The V gene is TRBV7-9, the J gene TRBJ2-3, with 9 bases lining up with TRBD1. The junction had 6 bases not matched to a gene; V was cut back by 4 bases and J by 4 bases. Germline lookup yields CDR1 SEHNR and CDR2 FQNEAQ (reference sequence). The CDR3 runs to 15 residues. CDR3 residues: CASSSPGQGPDTQYF. The CDR3 coding sequence is TGTGCCAGCAGCTCACCGGGACAGGGTCCAGATACGCAGTATTTT.

This clone was detected once. This rearrangement joins TRBV29-1 to TRBJ1-1; tentatively, D is TRBD1 (6 bases). V lost 7 bases and J 6 bases, leaving 15 bases between the germline ends. Germline CDR1 SQVTM, CDR2 ANQGSEA. The CDR3 totals 12 residues. CDR3 DNA sequence: TGCAGCGGTGCTGGGGGCGCGTCTGAAGCTTTCTTT. Protein product: CSGAGGASEAFF.

The CDR3 spells CASSPPRGDTEAFF. The CDR3 region has the DNA TGTGCCAGCTCACCACCGCGGGGGGATACTGAAGCTTTCTTT. The chain combines TRBV18 with TRBJ1-1; tentative D call: TRBD1 (5 bases). CDR1 KGHSH and CDR2 LQKENI come from the germline V gene. The ends were cut back, 0 bases at V and 5 bases at J, with 10 bases in the middle. The CDR3 spans 14 residues.

This chain uses TRBV3-1 (or the pseudogene TRBV3-2) with TRBJ1-2; possible D gene TRBD1, 5 bases. This CDR3 spans 14 amino acids. The germline V gene encodes CDR1 LGHDT and CDR2 YNNKEL (reference sequence). Trimming cost V 8 bases and J 0 bases, with 13 bases left between them. In nucleotides, the CDR3 is TGTGCCAGCGGGACTCAGGGAACTAACTATGGCTACACCTTC. Residues: CASGTQGTNYGYTF.

The J gene is TRBJ1-1, the V gene TRBV21-1; the D call TRBD1 from the table was never checked on the DNA. TRBV21-1 is a documented pseudogene. The CDR3 spans 13 residues. The CDR3 DNA reads as TGTGCCAGCCGTAGACAGGGAATCACTGAAGCTTTCTTT. Translation: CASRRQGITEAFF.

The chain combines TRBV27 with TRBJ2-1; D not certain. Germline V lookup: CDR1 MNHEY, CDR2 SMNVEV (reference sequence). The CDR3 is made up of 16 amino acids. The V end was cut by 3 bases, the J end by 0 bases, with 12 bases between. In nucleotides, the CDR3 is TGTGCCAGCAGTTTCCTCGCTACGGGCTCCTACAATGAGCAGTTCTTC. It specifies CASSFLATGSYNEQFF.

V gene TRBV7-2 combines with J gene TRBJ2-2, with 9 bases lining up with TRBD2. The J segment lost 6 bases and the V segment lost 2 bases, leaving 4 bases of the junction unmatched. Germline V gene sequence: CDR1 SGHTA, CDR2 FQGNSA. This CDR3 region has 15 residues. CDR3 nucleotide sequence: TGTGCCAGCAGCTTAAGGGGGACTAGCTCCGGGGAGCTGTTTTTT. Protein sequence: CASSLRGTSSGELFF.

The chain couples TRBV18 to TRBJ2-7; D ambiguous. The CDR3 spans 16 residues. Germline V lookup: CDR1 KGHSH, CDR2 LQKENI. V dropped 0 bases and J dropped 2 bases, with 14 bases sitting between them. The CDR3 loop is CASSPPATRSAYEQYF. DNA of the CDR3: TGTGCCAGCTCACCACCTGCTACGCGGTCGGCCTACGAGCAGTACTTC.

This clone was picked up one time. The chain is built from TRBV6-5 and TRBJ2-7, with unresolved D. The CDR3 extends over 12 amino acids. Germline V CDR1 and CDR2: MNHEY, SVGAGI. The V end was cut by 6 bases, the J end by 11 bases, with 17 bases between. The CDR3: CASSNPGTREYF. As DNA, the CDR3 is TGTGCCAGCAGCAACCCTGGAACACGGGAGTACTTC.

The gene calls are TRBV27 and TRBJ2-2, with 7 bases aligning to TRBD1. The ends lost 3 bases at V and 5 bases at J; junction bases unmatched: 9. The length of the CDR3 is 16 residues. Germline loops: CDR1 MNHEY, CDR2 SMNVEV (reference sequence). Here the CDR3 DNA reads TGTGCCAGCAGTTTCGAGTTGACAGGGCGAACCGGGGAGCTGTTTTTT. This translates into CASSFELTGRTGELFF.

In this sample, this clone turned up many times. The chain uses TRBV4-1 and TRBJ2-1; 9 bases align to TRBD2. J was trimmed by 12 bases and V by 4 bases; bases with no gene match: 7. The V gene's germline CDR1 is MGHRA and CDR2 YSYEKL. The CDR3 loop spans 13 amino acids. The DNA of the CDR3 is TGCGCCAGCAGCCGGATCACAGCGGGAGGGCAGTTCTTC. Amino acids: CASSRITAGGQFF.

J is TRBJ2-7 and V is TRBV18, with TRBD1 as a possible D gene (6 bases). V dropped 4 bases and J dropped 4 bases, with 20 bases sitting between them. The CDR3 is made up of 16 amino acids. Looked up from germline, CDR1 is KGHSH and CDR2 is LQKENI. The CDR3 sequence: CASSRTGPGRVYEQYF. CDR3 DNA sequence: TGTGCCAGCTCACGTACAGGGCCGGGCCGGGTGTACGAGCAGTACTTC. The whole variable domain, filled in from reference TRBV18 and TRBJ2-7, reads NAGVMQNPRHLVRRRGQEARLRCSPMKGHSHVYWYRQLPEEGLKFMVYLQKENIIDESGMPKERFSAEFPKEGPSILRIQQVVRGDSAAYFCASSRTGPGRVYEQYFGPGTRLTVT.

V is TRBV6-5 and J is TRBJ2-7; 12 nucleotides align to TRBD1. Germline V gives CDR1 MNHEY, CDR2 SVGAGI. The CDR3 consists of 15 residues. Trimming cost V 5 bases and J 4 bases; bases outside gene matches: 6. This chain's CDR3 is CASSQTGQGAYEQYF. In DNA form, the CDR3 reads TGTGCCAGCAGTCAAACGGGACAGGGGGCTTACGAGCAGTACTTC.

CDR3: CASSLTSGYNEQFF. CDR3 in DNA: TGTGCCAGCAGCTTGACTAGCGGGTACAATGAGCAGTTCTTC. This chain joins TRBV9 and TRBJ2-1; 10 bases align to TRBD2. The V gene end was trimmed by 4 bases and the J gene end by 4 bases; junction bases not matched to a gene: 2. This CDR3 contains 14 residues. Germline-derived CDR1 and CDR2 are SGDLS and YYNGEE.

This clone was seen just once. The chain couples TRBV19 to TRBJ1-4; unclear D gene. V lost 5 bases and J lost 0, with 10 bases in between. CDR1 is LNHDA, CDR2 SQIVND, per germline (reference sequence). The CDR3 has 15 amino acids. The chain's CDR3 is CASSPRGTTNEKLFF. DNA for the CDR3: TGTGCCAGTAGTCCCCGGGGTACAACTAATGAAAAACTGTTTTTT.

This chain joins TRBV5-8 and TRBJ2-1, with D uncertain. V was trimmed by 0 bases and J by 3 bases, leaving 7 bases between them. Germline CDR1 and CDR2: SGHTS and YDEGEE. CDR3 length: 14 residues. The CDR3 region is CASSLDGVYNEQFF. The DNA for the CDR3 is TGTGCCAGCAGCTTGGACGGTGTCTACAATGAGCAGTTCTTC. The variable domain in full, completed from reference TRBV5-8 and TRBJ2-1, reads EAGVTQSPTHLIKTRGQQATLRCSPISGHTSVYWYQQALGLGLQFLLWYDEGEERNRGNFPPRFSGRQFPNYSSELNVNALELEDSALYLCASSLDGVYNEQFFGPGTRLTVL.

The gene calls are TRBV6-2 or TRBV6-3 and TRBJ1-1; D remains ambiguous. With 4 bases removed from V and 3 bases from J, the gap between germline ends came to 12 bases. Germline values: CDR1 MNHEY, CDR2 SVGEGT. The CDR3 is 14 amino acids. CDR3 amino acids: CASSLEQPYTEAFF. CDR3 sequence (DNA): TGTGCCAGCAGTTTAGAACAGCCCTACACTGAAGCTTTCTTT.

This chain uses TRBV2 with TRBJ2-2; 9 nucleotides align to TRBD2. Germline V gives CDR1 SNHLY, CDR2 FYNNEI. The CDR3 extends over 17 amino acids. Unmatched junction bases numbered 10, after V lost 3 bases and J lost 5 bases. CDR3 coding DNA: TGTGCCAGCAGTGAGGGGGCGGGAGGGCCATGGACCGGGGAGCTGTTTTTT. It yields the protein CASSEGAGGPWTGELFF.

The chain recombines TRBV10-3 with TRBJ2-2; D uncertain. Looked up from germline, CDR1 is ENHRY and CDR2 is SYGVKD. Trimming removed 3 bases at V and 3 bases at J, with 8 bases between. The length of the CDR3 is 14 residues. The CDR3 DNA sequence: TGTGCCATCAGTGACGCGGAGCACACCGGGGAGCTGTTTTTT. It codes for CAISDAEHTGELFF.